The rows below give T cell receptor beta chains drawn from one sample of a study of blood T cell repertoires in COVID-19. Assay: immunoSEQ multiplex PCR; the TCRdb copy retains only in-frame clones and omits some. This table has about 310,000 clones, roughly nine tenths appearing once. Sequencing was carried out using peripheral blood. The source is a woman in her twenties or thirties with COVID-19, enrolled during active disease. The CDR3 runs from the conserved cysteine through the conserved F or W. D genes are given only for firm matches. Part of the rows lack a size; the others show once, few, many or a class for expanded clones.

TGCGCCAGCAGCTTGGGGGTGCAGCTAGCCTACGAGCAGTACTTC	CASSLGVQLAYEQYF	.	TRBV5-1	TRBJ2-7	.
TGTGCCTGGAGTGTACGGGGAGAGGGCACAGATACGCAGTATTTT	CAWSVRGEGTDTQYF	.	TRBV30	TRBJ2-3	.
TGTGCCTGGAGGGGGACTGGTACCGGGGAGCTGTTTTTT	CAWRGTGTGELFF	.	TRBV30	TRBJ2-2	.
TGTGCCAGCAGCCAAGGCGGGACTAGCTTTAGCATTCAGTACTTC	CASSQGGTSFSIQYF	TRBD2	TRBV3-1/TRBV3-2	TRBJ2-4	once
TGTGCCAGCAATTTCGGGGGTAATGAAAAACTGTTTTTT	CASNFGGNEKLFF	.	TRBV6-5	TRBJ1-4	.
TGTGCCAGCAGCCAAGGGCCCCAGGGGGCCGCCGGAAACACCATATATTTT	CASSQGPQGAAGNTIYF	TRBD1	TRBV4-2	TRBJ1-3	.
TGTGCCAGCAAGGCAGGGGGAGAGACCCAGTACTTC	CASKAGGETQYF	TRBD1	TRBV2	TRBJ2-5	.
TGTGCCAGCACCACAGACAATTACGAGCAGTACTTC	CASTTDNYEQYF	.	TRBV2	TRBJ2-7	many
TGTGCCATCAGTGATACTAGCGGGAGAGTTGGAAATGAGCAGTTCTTC	CAISDTSGRVGNEQFF	TRBD2	TRBV10-3	TRBJ2-1	.
TGCAGCGTTGAGATGGGCAGGGAGGGGGGTAATGAAAAACTGTTTTTT	CSVEMGREGGNEKLFF	.	TRBV29-1	TRBJ1-4	.
TGTGCCAGCAGCGTAGACGGGAGGGCCTCCTACAATGAGCAGTTCTTC	CASSVDGRASYNEQFF	TRBD2	TRBV9	TRBJ2-1	.
TGCGCCAGCAGCCAAGAAACAATCGACGAGCAGTACTTC	CASSQETIDEQYF	.	TRBV4-1	TRBJ2-7	.
TGTGCCAGCAGTTTACCCCCGGGACAGGGGTTCGGCTACACCTTC	CASSLPPGQGFGYTF	TRBD1	TRBV28	TRBJ1-2	.
TGCAGCGTCTCCCCGCAGATGAACACTGAAGCTTTCTTT	CSVSPQMNTEAFF	.	TRBV29-1	TRBJ1-1	.
TGTGCCAGCAGCCTTGGACTAGCGGGACTATTCACCGGGGAGCTGTTTTTT	CASSLGLAGLFTGELFF	TRBD2	TRBV9	TRBJ2-2	.
TGTGCCAGCAGCTTAATCCCCGCAACTAATGAAAAACTGTTTTTT	CASSLIPATNEKLFF	.	TRBV7-2	TRBJ1-4	.
TGTGCCAGCAGCTTAAGCAGGAACACTGAAGCTTTCTTT	CASSLSRNTEAFF	.	TRBV7-3	TRBJ1-1	once
TGTGCCAGTAGTATAGAAGGGGGCCGGACTTCACCCCTCCACTTT	CASSIEGGRTSPLHF	TRBD1	TRBV19	TRBJ1-6	once
TGTGCCAGCAGTTTAGGGCCCGGAGGAAACACCATATATTTT	CASSLGPGGNTIYF	.	TRBV28	TRBJ1-3	many
TGTGCCAGCAGTGAACCGGGACTAGCGGAGTCCTACAATGAGCAGTTCTTC	CASSEPGLAESYNEQFF	TRBD2	TRBV6-1	TRBJ2-1	.
TGTGCCAGCAGCCTAAGCGGGAGGGTATCCGAGCAGTACTTC	CASSLSGRVSEQYF	TRBD2	TRBV28	TRBJ2-7	.
TGTGCCAGCAGTTTATTAGGCAGGGTTAACACCGGGGAGCTGTTTTTT	CASSLLGRVNTGELFF	.	TRBV28	TRBJ2-2	.
TGTGCCAGCAGTTCCGGGACTAGCGGGAGCACAGATACGCAGTATTTT	CASSSGTSGSTDTQYF	TRBD2	TRBV7-3	TRBJ2-3	.
TGCGCCAGCAGCAGGTTGGACAGCATCCAAGGCGAGACCCAGTACTTC	CASSRLDSIQGETQYF	.	TRBV5-1	TRBJ2-5	.
TGTGCCAGTAGTTTCGGGACTAACTACAATGAGCAGTTCTTC	CASSFGTNYNEQFF	TRBD2	TRBV19	TRBJ2-1	.
TGTGCCAGCAGCTTAGAGTCACGGGGGGCTGGCTACACCTTC	CASSLESRGAGYTF	.	TRBV7-8	TRBJ1-2	.
TGTGCCAGTACCCCGAGAGTGGGACAGACTACTGAAGCTTTCTTT	CASTPRVGQTTEAFF	TRBD1	TRBV19	TRBJ1-1	.
TGTGCCAGCAGCCCGAGCAGGAGCGGGAGGGTCATAGACAATGAGCAGTTCTTC	CASSPSRSGRVIDNEQFF	TRBD2	TRBV3-1/TRBV3-2	TRBJ2-1	.
TGTGCCTTTTATGGGCGGGAGCCAGATACGCAGTATTTT	CAFYGREPDTQYF	TRBD2	TRBV30	TRBJ2-3	.
TGCGCCAGCAGCGCCACGGGACAGGGTAGGGGAGAAAAACTGTTTTTT	CASSATGQGRGEKLFF	TRBD1	TRBV5-1	TRBJ1-4	few
TGTGCCAGTAGTATTGGGACTAGAGGGTACAATGAGCAGTTCTTC	CASSIGTRGYNEQFF	TRBD2	TRBV19	TRBJ2-1	.
TGTGCCAGCAGCTTAGGAGTAGGAGGTTATAGCAATCAGCCCCAGCATTTT	CASSLGVGGYSNQPQHF	.	TRBV7-6	TRBJ1-5	.
TGTGCCAGTAGTATTTGGGGACTAGCGGAAAACACCGGGGAGCTGTTTTTT	CASSIWGLAENTGELFF	TRBD2	TRBV19	TRBJ2-2	.
TGTGCCAGCAGCATCCAGGGTCGGGAGACCCAGTACTTC	CASSIQGRETQYF	.	TRBV6-5	TRBJ2-5	.
TGTGCCAGCAGTGAAGCTCTCCTAATCGGTAACACTGAAGCTTTCTTT	CASSEALLIGNTEAFF	.	TRBV2	TRBJ1-1	.
TGTGCCAGCAGTTTAAGGGGGACAGTCAAAAAAAACATTCAGTACTTC	CASSLRGTVKKNIQYF	TRBD1	TRBV27	TRBJ2-4	.
TGTGCCAGCAGTTTAGGGACAGGCGAAGCTTTCTTT	CASSLGTGEAFF	TRBD1	TRBV28	TRBJ1-1	.
TGTGCCAGCAGTTTTGTCAAGGGGGATGGCTACACCTTC	CASSFVKGDGYTF	.	TRBV12-3/TRBV12-4	TRBJ1-2	.
TGTGCCAGCAGCTTAAGCCTTGAAGCTTTCTTT	CASSLSLEAFF	.	TRBV5-8	TRBJ1-1	.
TGTGCCAGCAGCCCTGCCCGGGAGGGCTACACCTTC	CASSPAREGYTF	.	TRBV7-9	TRBJ1-2	.
TGTGCCAGCAGCTCCCGGTTGGGACAGGGGTCGGCTGGGGCCAACGTCCTGACTTTC	CASSSRLGQGSAGANVLTF	TRBD1	TRBV28	TRBJ2-6	.
TGTGCTAGTGGTTTGCTCTCGAACACTGAAGCTTTCTTT	CASGLLSNTEAFF	.	TRBV12-5	TRBJ1-1	.
TGTGCCAGCAGTGCCAGTCTACAGTCCTCCCGCTTAAGGGAGACCCAGTACTTC	CASSASLQSSRLRETQYF	.	TRBV6-1	TRBJ2-5	.
TGTGCCAGCAGCTTAGGAGCCTTCCCACCCAGCACAGATACGCAGTATTTT	CASSLGAFPPSTDTQYF	.	TRBV7-9	TRBJ2-3	.
TGTGCCAGTAGTAAAGACAGAACTACCTACAATGAGCAGTTCTTC	CASSKDRTTYNEQFF	.	TRBV19	TRBJ2-1	once
TGTGCCAGTTTAGGAACTTGGAGCGAGGGAGGAGATACGCAGTATTTT	CASLGTWSEGGDTQYF	.	TRBV19	TRBJ2-3	.
TGCAGCGTTGGCGTCACCGAGCCGTACGAGCAGTACTTC	CSVGVTEPYEQYF	.	TRBV29-1	TRBJ2-7	once
TGTGCCATCAGTGGGGACTTCGGGACAGGGGTGAGGACCTTC	CAISGDFGTGVRTF	TRBD1	TRBV10-3	TRBJ1-2	few
TGTGCCAGCAGTCGGACAGGAATTAACACTGAAGCTTTCTTT	CASSRTGINTEAFF	TRBD1	TRBV6-5	TRBJ1-1	.
TGTGCCAGCTTACCGGGACAGGGGGCCGTAAAGGCCTACGAGCAGTACTTC	CASLPGQGAVKAYEQYF	TRBD1	TRBV28	TRBJ2-7	.
TGTGCCAGCAGGACGACAGGATCACCCTACGAGCAGTACTTC	CASRTTGSPYEQYF	.	TRBV28	TRBJ2-7	.
TGTGCCAGCAGCTTAGGCGGTCTTTCCACAGATACGCAGTATTTT	CASSLGGLSTDTQYF	.	TRBV7-8	TRBJ2-3	.
TGTGCCAGCAGTCCCCCGGGGGGGGCGGGACAGCCCCAGCATTTT	CASSPPGGAGQPQHF	.	TRBV28	TRBJ1-5	.
TGTGCCAGCAGTGGTCCCGCAGGGGGCTGGAGCAATGAGCAGTTCTTC	CASSGPAGGWSNEQFF	TRBD1	TRBV6-1	TRBJ2-1	.
TGTGCCAGCAGTTTAAGGACTCTTAACACCGGGGAGCTGTTTTTT	CASSLRTLNTGELFF	.	TRBV27	TRBJ2-2	once
TGTGCCTGGGGACTAGCGGCTGACAATGAGCAGTTCTTC	CAWGLAADNEQFF	TRBD2	TRBV30	TRBJ2-1	.
TGTGCCAGTAGTACAGGGGGGAATCAGCCCCAGCATTTT	CASSTGGNQPQHF	TRBD1	TRBV19	TRBJ1-5	.
TGTGCCAGCAAAAAAAGTGGAGTTTCCGAGCAGTACTTC	CASKKSGVSEQYF	.	TRBV2	TRBJ2-7	.
TGTGCCAGCAGCTTAGTGCCGAGAACCACTGAAGCTTTCTTT	CASSLVPRTTEAFF	.	TRBV11-2	TRBJ1-1	.
TGTGCCAGCAGCTTAGCAGGGAACGGAGAGACCCAGTACTTC	CASSLAGNGETQYF	.	TRBV11-2	TRBJ2-5	.